These 32 T cell receptor beta chains originate from one sample sequenced in a study of blood T cells in healthy people across ages. Combining a sample-barcoded 5' primer with a J-beta primer mix, a second PCR ran for roughly 7 to 11 cycles. TCRdb re-derived calls from the 5' RACE reads in MiXCR, one entry per CDR3 protein. This table holds 500,000 to 550,000 distinct CDR3 sequences, under 30% found once. These records were also assigned to another study, of T cells of mothers and their children.

Sample: blood. Receptors originate from a boy between 10 and 17 years old in good health.

The chain combines TRBV12-3 or TRBV12-4 with TRBJ1-4; no reliable D call. This CDR3 has 14 amino acids. V was shortened by 6 bases and J by 0 bases, with 8 bases between the two germline ends. This chain's CDR3 is CASRPGATNEKLFF. CDR3 DNA sequence: TGTGCCAGCAGGCCGGGCGCAACTAATGAAAAACTGTTTTTT.

The chain links TRBV7-9 to TRBJ1-3; D not resolved. Germline assignment: CDR1 SEHNR and CDR2 FQNEAQ (reference sequence). The CDR3 spans 16 residues. Trimming cost V 5 bases and J 3 bases, with 17 bases left between them. CDR3 sequence: CASSATDTQNGNTIYF. CDR3 bases: TGTGCCAGCAGCGCCACTGACACCCAGAATGGAAACACCATATATTTT.

V and J are TRBV29-1 and TRBJ2-7; D is ambiguous. Germline V lookup: CDR1 SQVTM, CDR2 ANQGSEA. The CDR3 covers 14 residues. Trimming stripped 5 bases from V and 6 bases from J, with 20 bases between. The CDR3 DNA is TGCAGCGTTAATGAAAGAGTGAGTGGCGGCGAGCAGTACTTC. Translating it yields CSVNERVSGGEQYF.

In its sample, this clonotype was seen many times. The rearrangement joins TRBV20-1 to TRBJ2-4; tentative D call: TRBD1 (5 bases). Trimming took off 6 bases at V and 7 bases at J, with 16 bases between the two ends. Germline-derived CDR1 and CDR2 are DFQATT and SNEGSKA (reference sequence). The CDR3 extends over 13 amino acids. The CDR3 bases are TGCAGTGCCGTCGCCCGGACATACAACATTCAGTACTTC. Protein: CSAVARTYNIQYF.

This clonotype was picked up a small number of times. V is TRBV12-3 or TRBV12-4 and J is TRBJ2-7, with TRBD1 matching 8 bases. V lost 5 bases and J lost 6; bases outside the gene matches: 6. This CDR3 spans 13 amino acids. The CDR3 region has the DNA TGTGCCAGCAGTCGACAGACAGGGGTCGAGCAGTACTTC. It codes for CASSRQTGVEQYF.

For the CDR3, the DNA is TGTGCCAGCAGTCAGTGGGACTACAGCAGGCTGTACTTC. It encodes CASSQWDYSRLYF. The J gene is TRBJ2-7, the V gene TRBV27; TRBD2 matches 7 bases. The CDR3 runs to 13 residues. Trimming at V came to 5 bases and at J to 12 bases, leaving 13 bases not matched to a gene. Germline lookup yields CDR1 MNHEY and CDR2 SMNVEV (reference sequence).

The chain is built from TRBV25-1 and TRBJ1-5; D is undetermined. The CDR3 is 16 residues long. V was shortened by 1 base and J by 3 bases, with 13 bases between the two germline ends. Germline V gene lookup returns CDR1 MGHDK and CDR2 SYGVNS. CDR3 in amino acids: CASSELEGLDNQPQHF. CDR3 in DNA: TGTGCCAGCAGTGAATTGGAGGGTTTGGACAATCAGCCCCAGCATTTT.

V is TRBV28 and J is TRBJ2-7; TRBD1 is a possible D gene (5 bases). The CDR3 loop spans 14 amino acids. V shed 5 bases and J shed 2 bases, with 13 bases lying between them. Germline V gene lookup returns CDR1 MDHEN and CDR2 SYDVKM. The CDR3 spells CASSPFGQAYEQYF. The CDR3 coding sequence is TGTGCCAGCAGTCCATTCGGACAAGCCTACGAGCAGTACTTC.

The V call is TRBV20-1, the J call TRBJ1-5, with D possibly being TRBD1 (6 bases). CDR3 length: 15 amino acids. V shed 5 bases and J shed 1 base, with 15 bases lying between them. Germline lookup yields CDR1 DFQATT and CDR2 SNEGSKA (reference sequence). The CDR3 region has the DNA TGCAGTGCTCGGGACTCCCAGGGGAGCAATCAGCCCCAGCATTTT. Amino acids: CSARDSQGSNQPQHF.

The chain uses TRBV5-5 and TRBJ2-3; D is undetermined. The DNA end is more similar to TRBJ1-5, so the J call may be wrong. Germline loops: CDR1 SGHKS, CDR2 YYEKEE (reference sequence). The CDR3 length is 16 residues. For the CDR3, the DNA is TGTGCCAGCAGCCTGGCGTGGACTAGCGGCACAGATACGCAGCATTTT. Translated: CASSLAWTSGTDTQHF.

This clonotype occurred a few times. The V and J genes are TRBV19 and TRBJ2-1; possibly TRBD1 or TRBD2 for D (6 bases each). This CDR3 has 14 residues. Per the germline V gene, CDR1 is LNHDA and CDR2 is SQIVND (reference sequence). V was cut by 8 bases and J by 4 bases, with 15 bases left in between. CDR3 sequence: CASSSGAAYNEQFF. Written as DNA, the CDR3 is TGTGCCAGTTCCTCGGGGGCGGCGTACAATGAGCAGTTCTTC. Drawing the rest from reference TRBV19 and TRBJ2-1, the complete variable domain is DGGITQSPKYLFRKEGQNVTLSCEQNLNHDAMYWYRQDPGQGLRLIYYSQIVNDFQKGDIAEGYSVSREKKESFPLTVTSAQKNPTAFYLCASSSGAAYNEQFFGPGTRLTVL.

This clonotype came up a few times. The V and J genes are TRBV12-3 or TRBV12-4 and TRBJ2-1, with 16 bases matching TRBD2. The CDR3 totals 18 residues. With V trimmed by 5 bases and J by 6 bases, 10 bases remained unmatched. The CDR3 loop reads CASSKGTSGRASANEQFF. DNA of the CDR3: TGTGCCAGCAGTAAAGGGACTAGCGGGAGGGCCAGCGCCAATGAGCAGTTCTTC.

This clonotype was detected many times. The V and J genes are TRBV4-1 and TRBJ2-5, with 8 nucleotides matching TRBD1. CDR1 and CDR2 (germline): MGHRA, YSYEKL. The junction had 16 bases not matched to a gene; V was cut back by 4 bases and J by 3 bases. The CDR3 runs 18 residues. The CDR3, as DNA: TGCGCCAGCAGCCCACGGGGGACAGGTTATATTCCGGAAGAGACCCAGTACTTC. Residues: CASSPRGTGYIPEETQYF.

Concerning this clonotype itself: The junction departs from germline at one end; a sequencing error may be responsible. The chain uses TRBV20-1 and TRBJ2-3; a possible D gene is TRBD2 (5 bases). Germline V lookup: CDR1 DFQATT, CDR2 SNEGSKA (reference sequence). CDR3 size: 13 residues. The CDR3 reads CSARALAQETQYF. DNA for the CDR3: TGCAGTGCTAGAGCCTTAGCGCAAGAGACCCAGTACTTT.

V is TRBV11-3 and J is TRBJ2-3; D is possibly TRBD2 (6 bases). V lost 4 bases and J 1 base, leaving 21 bases between the germline ends. The CDR3 runs to 18 residues. The germline V gene encodes CDR1 SGHNT and CDR2 YENEEA. The CDR3 here is CASSSFYRGLGGTDTQYF. The CDR3, as DNA: TGTGCCAGCAGCTCGTTCTACCGGGGACTTGGAGGCACAGATACGCAGTATTTT.

The chain employs TRBV4-3 and TRBJ2-3; 9 nucleotides align to TRBD2. The CDR3 spans 18 residues. V was pared by 1 base and J by 5 bases, with 13 bases of the junction left unmatched. CDR1 is LGHNA and CDR2 is YSLEER in the germline V gene. The CDR3 is CASSQAPWVAGVKDTQYF. CDR3 DNA: TGCGCCAGCAGCCAAGCGCCCTGGGTAGCGGGAGTCAAAGATACGCAGTATTTT.

This clonotype was counted only a few times. The chain joins TRBV29-1 to TRBJ2-7; D might be TRBD1 (6 bases). This CDR3 region has 13 residues. V lost 6 bases to trimming and J lost 0 bases, with 12 bases between them. Germline-derived CDR1 and CDR2 are SQVTM and ANQGSEA. CDR3 residues: CSVTRDTSYEQYF. CDR3 DNA: TGCAGCGTGACCCGGGACACCTCCTACGAGCAGTACTTC.

This clonotype was recorded once. The chain carries TRBV7-2 and TRBJ2-7; TRBD2 aligns across 16 bases. The CDR3 totals 19 residues. J lost 2 bases, V lost 3 bases, and 10 bases had no gene match. Germline V gene data show CDR1 as SGHTA and CDR2 as FQGNSA. The CDR3 loop reads CASSFLIPGLAGGTYEQYF. The CDR3 bases are TGTGCCAGCAGCTTCCTTATCCCGGGACTAGCGGGAGGGACCTACGAGCAGTACTTC.

This clonotype was seen more than once but under ten times. The chain joins TRBV6-5 to TRBJ2-5, with a weak D call TRBD1 (6 bases). This CDR3 spans 14 amino acids. V lost 7 bases, J lost 2 bases, and 14 bases lay in between. Germline V lookup: CDR1 MNHEY, CDR2 SVGAGI. Here the CDR3 DNA reads TGTGCCAGCACCTCGACAGGCGATCAAGAGACCCAGTACTTC. The encoded protein is CASTSTGDQETQYF.

This clonotype was seen repeatedly, ten times or more. V is TRBV29-1 and J is TRBJ2-1; TRBD2 aligns across 7 bases. This CDR3 is built from 14 residues. Germline V gene data show CDR1 as SQVTM and CDR2 as ANQGSEA. Trimming took 4 bases from V and 6 from J; bases not matched to a gene: 9. The CDR3 DNA is TGCAGCGTTGGTGGTGGGAGGGGTTCCAATGAGCAGTTCTTC. Amino acids: CSVGGGRGSNEQFF.

This clonotype was detected only a few times. J is TRBJ2-5 and V is TRBV5-1; D possibly matches TRBD1 or TRBD2 (5 bases each). CDR1 is SGHRS and CDR2 is YFSETQ in the germline V gene. CDR3 length: 13 residues. The V gene lost 2 bases and the J gene lost 4 bases, with 9 bases spanning the gap. The chain's CDR3 is CASSFGASETQYF. The CDR3 bases are TGCGCCAGCAGCTTCGGGGCGTCAGAGACCCAGTACTTC.

This clonotype appeared a few times. The rearrangement links TRBV6-5 to TRBJ1-2, with D maybe TRBD1 (6 bases). The CDR3 extends over 13 amino acids. The germline gives CDR1 MNHEY, CDR2 SVGAGI. V was shortened by 2 bases and J by 8 bases, with 12 bases between the two germline ends. This CDR3 is CASSYRSGVGYTF. The CDR3 DNA reads TGTGCCAGCAGTTACCGCTCAGGGGTCGGCTACACCTTC.

The chain recombines TRBV15 with TRBJ2-5, with 7 bases fitting TRBD1. CDR3 length: 13 amino acids. The germline CDR1 and CDR2 sequences are LNHNV and YYDKDF (reference sequence). The junction had 5 bases not matched to a gene; V was cut back by 7 bases and J by 3 bases. The CDR3 is CATNPTGKETQYF. CDR3 sequence (DNA): TGTGCCACCAACCCGACAGGGAAAGAGACCCAGTACTTC.

A remark on this clonotype: One end of the junction does not line up with germline, which may come from a read error. DNA of the CDR3: TGCTGTGCTAGTAACCCCCTCGGACTCTTATATGAGCAGTTCTTC. This encodes CCASNPLGLLYEQFF. V gene TRBV20-1 combines with J gene TRBJ2-1; D is perhaps TRBD2 (5 bases). Per the germline V gene, CDR1 is DFQATT and CDR2 is SNEGSKA (reference sequence). The CDR3 is made up of 15 amino acids.

In this sample, this clonotype turned up a few times. The chain recombines TRBV28 with TRBJ2-5; TRBD1 agrees at 8 bases. The end of the DNA is better explained by TRBJ2-7, so the J call may be wrong. Germline loops: CDR1 MDHEN, CDR2 SYDVKM. The CDR3 has 14 residues. CDR3 residues: CASSTDRGIFEQYF. The CDR3 region has the DNA TGTGCCAGCAGCACCGACAGGGGTATCTTCGAGCAGTACTTC.

This clonotype has only a few counts. V gene TRBV2 combines with J gene TRBJ1-1; weak D call: TRBD1 (6 bases). In germline, CDR1 is SNHLY, CDR2 FYNNEI. The CDR3 loop spans 14 amino acids. Trimming left V 4 bases short and J 1 base short, with 10 bases between. CDR3 in amino acids: CASSVQGQNTEAFF. The CDR3 nucleotides are TGTGCCAGCAGTGTACAGGGCCAGAACACTGAAGCTTTCTTT.

This clonotype was counted only a few times. A read error is possible here, since a much larger clone lies one base away. The chain carries TRBV29-1 and TRBJ2-5; 11 nucleotides agree with TRBD2. CDR1 is SQVTM, CDR2 ANQGSEA, per germline. The CDR3 length is 15 residues. Unmatched junction bases numbered 17, after V lost 6 bases and J lost 11 bases. The CDR3 DNA reads TGCAGCGTAGGGATAGCGGGAGGGCCTATGTACGGGCAGTACTTC. It yields the protein CSVGIAGGPMYGQYF.

This clonotype was detected only a few times. The genes are TRBV7-2 and TRBJ1-5; TRBD1 is a possible D gene (5 bases). Trimming took 5 bases from V and 4 from J, leaving 9 bases between them. This CDR3 region has 13 residues. Germline lookup yields CDR1 SGHTA and CDR2 FQGNSA. CDR3 bases: TGTGCCAGCAGCCCCGGGGCTAATCAGCCCCAGCATTTT. Protein: CASSPGANQPQHF.

The chain has TRBV2 and TRBJ2-7; the D call may be TRBD1 or TRBD2 (5 bases each). The ends were cut back, 9 bases at V and 3 bases at J, with 15 bases in the middle. The CDR3 runs to 13 residues. From germline, CDR1 is SNHLY and CDR2 FYNNEI. The CDR3 coding sequence is TGTGCCAGTCGGGACCTTGGGAACTACGAGCAGTACTTC. Its protein product is CASRDLGNYEQYF.

In its sample, this clonotype was seen once. The chain carries TRBV20-1 and TRBJ1-5; D not certain. Between the trimmed V and J ends, which lost 0 bases and 1 base, there was a span of 25 bases. This CDR3 has 20 amino acids. Germline values: CDR1 DFQATT, CDR2 SNEGSKA (reference sequence). The CDR3 loop is CSARDTSGRRKPGSNQPQHF. CDR3 nucleotides: TGCAGTGCTAGAGATACGTCGGGAAGACGGAAGCCAGGAAGCAATCAGCCCCAGCATTTT.

The chain joins TRBV18 to TRBJ1-2; D unclear. CDR3 size: 14 residues. Looked up from germline, CDR1 is KGHSH and CDR2 is LQKENI. V shed 1 base and J shed 8 bases, with 14 bases lying between them. CDR3 sequence (DNA): TGTGCCAGCTCACCACTAGATTTCAGGTTGGGCTACACCTTC. This encodes CASSPLDFRLGYTF. The full variable domain, rest sourced from reference TRBV18 and TRBJ1-2, is NAGVMQNPRHLVRRRGQEARLRCSPMKGHSHVYWYRQLPEEGLKFMVYLQKENIIDESGMPKERFSAEFPKEGPSILRIQQVVRGDSAAYFCASSPLDFRLGYTFGSGTRLTVV.

V is TRBV9 and J is TRBJ2-1; 8 bases align to TRBD2. Trimming cost V 5 bases and J 7 bases; bases outside gene matches: 14. Germline-derived CDR1 and CDR2 are SGDLS and YYNGEE. The CDR3 is made up of 16 amino acids. In DNA, the CDR3 is TGTGCCAGCAGTCCCTTTTTGATAGCGGGGCAAAATGAGCAGTTCTTC. This encodes CASSPFLIAGQNEQFF.